The 27 T cell receptor beta chains below come from one sample, sequenced in a study of blood T cell repertoires in COVID-19. Some clones are missing from TCRdb's copy, which holds only in-frame ones; the method was immunoSEQ multiplex PCR. The sample has over 100,000 clones, 75% to 90% seen once. Sequenced: peripheral blood. The origin of the receptors is a man in his fifties or sixties with COVID-19, enrolled during active disease.

This chain links TRBV7-3 with TRBJ2-1; 9 positions agree with TRBD2. The CDR3 consists of 16 residues. The germline gives CDR1 SGHTA, CDR2 FQGTGA. V shed 4 bases and J 6 bases; nucleotides not matched to a gene: 10. The CDR3 nucleotides read TGTGCCAGCAGCTCCCGTGGCGGGGGGGCCTTCAATGAGCAGTTCTTC. Translating it yields CASSSRGGGAFNEQFF.

The genes are TRBV19 and TRBJ1-1, with a weak D call TRBD1 (6 bases). This CDR3 has 15 residues. V was trimmed by 3 bases and J by 6 bases, leaving 17 bases between them. Looked up from germline, CDR1 is LNHDA and CDR2 is SQIVND (reference sequence). CDR3 nucleotides: TGTGCCAGTAGTATTGGCACAGGGCTGGGGGCTGAAGCTTTCTTT. Amino acids: CASSIGTGLGAEAFF.

About this clone: Germline is not matched at one junction end, which may reflect a read error. The rearrangement uses TRBV6-5 and TRBJ1-2, with TRBD1 matching 9 bases. Germline V lookup: CDR1 MNHEY, CDR2 SVGAGI. The CDR3 consists of 12 residues. CDR3 in amino acids: CAIGDRDYGYTF. In nucleotides, the CDR3 is TGCGCGATCGGGGACAGGGATTATGGCTACACCTTC.

The genes are TRBV11-3 and TRBJ2-7, with 8 bases aligning to TRBD1. CDR1 is SGHNT, CDR2 YENEEA, per germline. J lost 6 bases, V lost 4 bases, and 8 bases had no gene match. This CDR3 is built from 14 residues. CDR3 in amino acids: CASSSGQGSAEQYF. The CDR3 DNA sequence: TGTGCCAGCAGCTCCGGACAGGGTTCAGCCGAGCAGTACTTC.

V usage is TRBV2 and J usage is TRBJ1-4, with a weak D call TRBD1 (6 bases). The CDR3 is 16 amino acids. Germline V lookup: CDR1 SNHLY, CDR2 FYNNEI. Trimming shortened V by 2 bases and J by 1 base, and 11 bases separated the two germline ends. The CDR3, as DNA: TGTGCCAGCAGTGAAACGGACAGATTAACTAATGAAAAACTGTTTTTT. It codes for CASSETDRLTNEKLFF. The full variable domain, completed using reference TRBV2 and TRBJ1-4, is EPEVTQTPSHQVTQMGQEVILRCVPISNHLYFYWYRQILGQKVEFLVSFYNNEISEKSEIFDDQFSVERPDGSNFTLKIRSTKLEDSAMYFCASSETDRLTNEKLFFGSGTQLSVL.

The CDR3 region has the DNA TGTGCCAGCAGCTTAAGAGGCGGGGGAAGATACAATGAGCAGTTCTTC. This encodes CASSLRGGGRYNEQFF. This chain connects TRBV7-2 to TRBJ2-1, with 7 bases that match TRBD2. CDR1 and CDR2 from the germline V gene are SGHTA and FQGNSA. This CDR3 region has 16 residues. The J segment lost 4 bases and the V segment lost 2 bases, leaving 8 bases of the junction unmatched.

V gene TRBV10-1 combines with J gene TRBJ1-1; TRBD1 might be the D (6 bases). The CDR3 has 13 residues. Trimming took 6 bases from V and 10 from J, leaving 18 bases between them. Per germline, CDR1 WNHNN and CDR2 SYGVQD (reference sequence). The CDR3 DNA sequence: TGCGCCAGCAGCCCGGCAGGGTGGGACATAGCTTTCTTT. Amino acid sequence: CASSPAGWDIAFF.

J is TRBJ1-2 and V is TRBV15; TRBD1 agrees at 8 bases. CDR1 LNHNV and CDR2 YYDKDF come from the germline V gene (reference sequence). The CDR3 runs to 15 residues. After removal of 1 base from V and 3 bases from J, the junction contained 4 bases not matched to a gene. The CDR3 region has the DNA TGTGCCACCAGCAGAGGAACAGGGGGGCACTATGGCTACACCTTC. Translation: CATSRGTGGHYGYTF.

The rearrangement joins TRBV29-1 to TRBJ1-4; 7 bases match TRBD1. The CDR3 runs to 14 residues. Germline V lookup: CDR1 SQVTM, CDR2 ANQGSEA. The V gene end was trimmed by 7 bases and the J gene end by 3 bases; junction bases not matched to a gene: 8. CDR3 nucleotides: TGCAGCGCAAGTCAGGGGGTGGCTAATGAAAAACTGTTTTTT. It is translated as CSASQGVANEKLFF.

The chain recombines TRBV9 with TRBJ1-2; D might be TRBD1 (5 bases). Germline V gene data show CDR1 as SGDLS and CDR2 as YYNGEE. CDR3 length: 15 amino acids. Trimming pared 3 bases from V and 6 bases from J, leaving 18 bases between. CDR3 region: CASSASGGRFDGYTF. The CDR3 DNA reads as TGTGCCAGCAGCGCTTCGGGGGGGAGATTCGATGGCTACACCTTC. Based on the CDR3 plus reference TRBV9 and TRBJ1-2, the full variable domain is DSGVTQTPKHLITATGQRVTLRCSPRSGDLSVYWYQQSLDQGLQFLIQYYNGEERAKGNILERFSAQQFPDLHSELNLSSLELGDSALYFCASSASGGRFDGYTFGSGTRLTVV.

The chain recombines TRBV11-2 with TRBJ1-1; 7 nucleotides line up with TRBD1. The CDR3 runs to 15 residues. Trimming at V came to 6 bases and at J to 0 bases, leaving 7 bases not matched to a gene. Germline V gene data show CDR1 as SGHAT and CDR2 as FQNNGV. CDR3 protein: CASSSGTAMNTEAFF. For the CDR3, the DNA is TGTGCCAGCAGTTCCGGGACAGCGATGAACACTGAAGCTTTCTTT.

This chain joins TRBV7-2 and TRBJ1-5, with D possibly being TRBD1 (5 bases). CDR3 length equals 13 residues. V was shortened by 1 base and J by 6 bases, with 7 bases between the two germline ends. Germline CDR1 reads SGHTA; CDR2 reads FQGNSA. The CDR3 sequence: CASSLVGGQPQHF. For the CDR3, the DNA is TGTGCCAGCAGCTTAGTGGGGGGTCAGCCCCAGCATTTT.

The CDR3 loop reads CASSFGQGANTEAFF. The CDR3 DNA reads TGTGCCAGCAGCTTCGGACAGGGGGCAAACACTGAAGCTTTCTTT. The chain links TRBV5-5 to TRBJ1-1; 11 nucleotides match TRBD1. Trimming removed 2 bases from V and 2 bases from J; junction bases left unmatched: 2. Per germline, CDR1 SGHKS and CDR2 YYEKEE (reference sequence). The CDR3 has 15 residues.

This chain links TRBV28 with TRBJ1-5; 8 bases match TRBD1. The CDR3 is 14 amino acids. Germline assignment: CDR1 MDHEN and CDR2 SYDVKM. V trimming: 6 bases; J trimming: 7 bases; junction bases outside the gene matches: 8. The CDR3 DNA reads as TGTGCCAGCAGGGGATCAGGGGGCTCGCAGCCCCAGCATTTT. This codes for CASRGSGGSQPQHF.

This chain links TRBV6-5 with TRBJ1-4; a weak D match, TRBD1 (6 bases). Trimming shortened V by 4 bases and J by 8 bases, and 14 bases separated the two germline ends. Germline assignment: CDR1 MNHEY and CDR2 SVGAGI. The CDR3 runs 14 residues. Here the CDR3 reads CASSLEGGGEKLFF. The DNA of the CDR3 is TGTGCCAGCAGTTTAGAGGGGGGGGGCGAAAAACTGTTTTTT.

The chain links TRBV7-8 to TRBJ1-2, with no clear D. V lost 5 bases, J lost 4 bases, and 8 bases lay in between. There are 12 residues in the CDR3. The germline V gene has CDR1 SGHVS and CDR2 FQNEAQ. CDR3 DNA sequence: TGTGCCAGCAGCCTCCGTCGCTATGGCTACACCTTC. Amino acid sequence: CASSLRRYGYTF.

J is TRBJ2-7 and V is TRBV29-1; D possibly corresponds to TRBD1 (6 bases). Germline V gene sequence: CDR1 SQVTM, CDR2 ANQGSEA. CDR3 length: 14 amino acids. Deletions cut 5 bases from V and 1 base from J, with 15 bases between. The CDR3 loop is CSVSDRPVSYEQYF. Written as DNA, the CDR3 is TGCAGCGTTTCAGACAGGCCCGTTTCCTACGAGCAGTACTTC.

The chain uses TRBV5-1 and TRBJ1-4, with D maybe TRBD1 (5 bases). The CDR3 contains 17 residues. Trimming removed 4 bases at V and 0 bases at J, with 16 bases between. In germline, CDR1 is SGHRS, CDR2 YFSETQ. The CDR3 spells CASSRSERTSTNEKLFF. The CDR3 region has the DNA TGCGCCAGCAGCCGTTCGGAACGGACATCAACTAATGAAAAACTGTTTTTT.

The J gene is TRBJ1-3, the V gene TRBV14, with D hard to call. Trimming took 0 bases from V and 2 from J, leaving 11 bases between them. Germline V gene lookup returns CDR1 SGHDN and CDR2 FVKESK. This CDR3 has 16 amino acids. The CDR3 region is CASSQELANAGNTIYF. In DNA form, the CDR3 reads TGTGCCAGCAGCCAAGAGTTGGCCAATGCTGGAAACACCATATATTTT.

The chain combines TRBV4-3 with TRBJ1-5; unclear D gene. Trimming removed 0 bases at V and 0 bases at J, with 12 bases between. Germline-derived CDR1 and CDR2 are LGHNA and YSLEER. The CDR3 totals 17 residues. CDR3 loop: CASSQEAGVGSNQPQHF. The CDR3 DNA sequence: TGCGCCAGCAGCCAAGAAGCGGGCGTCGGTAGCAATCAGCCCCAGCATTTT.

This chain links TRBV19 with TRBJ1-1; weak D call: TRBD1 (5 bases). The CDR3 is made up of 14 amino acids. Between the trimmed V and J ends, which lost 0 bases and 4 bases, there was a span of 9 bases. In germline, CDR1 is LNHDA, CDR2 SQIVND (reference sequence). Here the CDR3 reads CASSIDAGRTEAFF. In nucleotides, the CDR3 is TGTGCCAGTAGTATAGACGCAGGGCGCACTGAAGCTTTCTTT.

CDR3 protein: CASSEQWRSTEAFF. The CDR3 nucleotides are TGTGCCAGCAGTGAACAGTGGCGGAGCACTGAAGCTTTCTTT. This sequence joins TRBV2 and TRBJ1-1, with no clear D. This CDR3 spans 14 amino acids. Per the germline V gene, CDR1 is SNHLY and CDR2 is FYNNEI. Trimming cost V 2 bases and J 4 bases, with 11 bases left between them. The full variable domain, completed using reference TRBV2 and TRBJ1-1, is EPEVTQTPSHQVTQMGQEVILRCVPISNHLYFYWYRQILGQKVEFLVSFYNNEISEKSEIFDDQFSVERPDGSNFTLKIRSTKLEDSAMYFCASSEQWRSTEAFFGQGTRLTVV.

This chain joins TRBV7-9 and TRBJ1-1, with D tentatively TRBD1 (5 bases). The V end lost 4 bases, the J end lost 7 bases, and 10 bases lay between the germline ends. Germline V CDR1 and CDR2: SEHNR, FQNEAQ (reference sequence). The CDR3 length is 12 residues. DNA for the CDR3: TGTGCCAGCAGCTCCGGGGGGGATGAAGCTTTCTTT. Translation gives CASSSGGDEAFF.

This clone has just one count. The chain is built from TRBV4-3 and TRBJ2-3; D uncertain. Trimming left V 1 base short and J 10 bases short, with 12 bases between. CDR3 length equals 13 residues. Germline CDR1 is LGHNA and CDR2 is YSLEER. CDR3 DNA sequence: TGCGCCAGCAGCCAAGGCACCTCACGGGCGCAGTATTTT. Its translation is CASSQGTSRAQYF.

The chain recombines TRBV6-6 with TRBJ1-5, with D possibly being TRBD1 (5 bases). From germline, CDR1 is MNHNY and CDR2 SVGAGI (reference sequence). This CDR3 is built from 16 residues. V lost 6 bases to trimming and J lost 4 bases, with 19 bases between them. The CDR3 DNA reads as TGTGCCAGCAGCCCACTTGCGGGACTAAAAAATCAGCCCCAGCATTTT. This codes for CASSPLAGLKNQPQHF.

This rearrangement joins TRBV18 to TRBJ1-1; unclear D gene. This CDR3 has 13 amino acids. The germline V and J ends were trimmed by 1 base and 3 bases, with 6 bases remaining between them. In germline, CDR1 is KGHSH, CDR2 LQKENI. The CDR3 DNA is TGTGCCAGCTCACCACTACGGTACACTGAAGCTTTCTTT. Amino acid sequence: CASSPLRYTEAFF. Full variable domain (remainder filled in from reference TRBV18 and TRBJ1-1): NAGVMQNPRHLVRRRGQEARLRCSPMKGHSHVYWYRQLPEEGLKFMVYLQKENIIDESGMPKERFSAEFPKEGPSILRIQQVVRGDSAAYFCASSPLRYTEAFFGQGTRLTVV.

The V and J genes are TRBV7-6 and TRBJ1-2, with 8 bases lining up with TRBD1. The CDR3 runs to 14 residues. CDR1 is SGHVS, CDR2 FNYEAQ, per germline. After removal of 4 bases from V and 5 bases from J, the junction contained 6 bases not matched to a gene. CDR3 in DNA: TGTGCCAGCAGCTCCGGGGGACAGGCTTATGGCTACACCTTC. Translation gives CASSSGGQAYGYTF.